This T cell receptor (beta chain) comes out of a study of spatial heterogeneity in lung cancer. Study-level results: Tracking of tumor mutation counts was seen in expanded intratumoral alpha and beta TCR counts.

Documented time point: sample taken at primary tumor resection. Frozen PBMC, nontumor lung or tumor provided whole RNA, which was sequenced unsorted. Germline CDR1 reads SNHLY; CDR2 reads FYNNEI. Trimming removed 11 bases at V and 8 bases at J, with 19 bases between. The CDR3 contains 13 residues. TCRdb re-derived calls from the 5' RACE reads in MiXCR, one entry per CDR3 protein. The table includes about 3,900 distinct CDR3 sequences, roughly a tenth detected once. Regarding this clonotype: The antigen remains unidentified.

The sequencing used lung tumor tissue, collected at surgery. The V and J genes are TRBV2 and TRBJ2-1, with a possible D match to TRBD2 (5 bases). The TCR sequence derives from a male donor with early-stage non-small cell lung cancer. CDR3 amino acids: CAGNLIGIDEQFF. The CDR3 DNA is TGTGCCGGAAACCTAATCGGGATAGATGAGCAGTTCTTC.